Following are 9 T cell receptor beta chains from one sample sequenced in a study of identical twins. TCRdb reprocessed the 5' RACE reads via MiXCR and lists one record per CDR3 protein. The sample lists 230,000 or so distinct CDR3 sequences, about 8.3% occurring once. These data also formed part of another study, on yellow fever vaccine responses in identical twins.

Sequenced: CD8+ T cells sorted from blood. These receptors were taken from a young woman in good health.

This clonotype was counted many times. The rearrangement joins TRBV20-1 to TRBJ2-5; perhaps D is TRBD1 or TRBD2 (5 bases each). This CDR3 contains 16 residues. V was pared by 0 bases and J by 5 bases, with 19 bases between. Germline lookup yields CDR1 DFQATT and CDR2 SNEGSKA (reference sequence). CDR3 nucleotide sequence: TGCAGTGCTAGAGATTACGAGGGGTATTCCCATGAGACCCAGTACTTC. This codes for CSARDYEGYSHETQYF.

The rearrangement uses TRBV28 and TRBJ2-7; a possible D gene is TRBD2 (6 bases). V lost 5 bases and J lost 4, with 15 bases in between. This CDR3 region has 14 residues. The germline V gene encodes CDR1 MDHEN and CDR2 SYDVKM. In DNA form, the CDR3 reads TGTGCCAGCAGTGACAAGGGGAGGACGTACGAGCAGTACTTC. Its translation: CASSDKGRTYEQYF. Full variable domain (outside the CDR3, taken from reference TRBV28 and TRBJ2-7): DVKVTQSSRYLVKRTGEKVFLECVQDMDHENMFWYRQDPGLGLRLIYFSYDVKMKEKGDIPEGYSVSREKKERFSLILESASTNQTSMYLCASSDKGRTYEQYFGPGTRLTVT.

The chain is built from TRBV27 and TRBJ2-1, with 8 nucleotides matching TRBD1. Germline lookup yields CDR1 MNHEY and CDR2 SMNVEV (reference sequence). With V trimmed by 6 bases and J by 4 bases, 5 bases remained unmatched. The CDR3 spans 14 residues. DNA for the CDR3: TGTGCCAGCAGACCAGGGGGCAAGTACAATGAGCAGTTCTTC. This encodes CASRPGGKYNEQFF.

This clonotype was counted only a few times. The CDR3 coding sequence is TGTGCCAGCAGTCCTAACCCGGGGGGCTACGAGCAGTACTTC. It specifies CASSPNPGGYEQYF. V usage is TRBV3-1 and J usage is TRBJ2-7, with 7 bases aligning to TRBD2. Losses at the gene ends were 6 bases for V and 3 bases for J; bases not matched to a gene: 8. Germline CDR1 reads LGHDT; CDR2 reads YNNKEL (reference sequence). The CDR3 contains 14 residues.

The chain has TRBV7-2 and TRBJ2-2; D is unclear. The CDR3 runs 13 residues. Germline V gene lookup returns CDR1 SGHTA and CDR2 FQGNSA. V was cut by 2 bases and J by 7 bases, with 8 bases left in between. The CDR3 here is CASSLIMHGELFF. The DNA of the CDR3 is TGTGCCAGCAGCTTAATAATGCACGGGGAGCTGTTTTTT. The full variable domain, rest sourced from reference TRBV7-2 and TRBJ2-2, is GAGVSQSPSNKVTEKGKDVELRCDPISGHTALYWYRQSLGQGLEFLIYFQGNSAPDKSGLPSDRFSAERTGGSVSTLTIQRTQQEDSAVYLCASSLIMHGELFFGEGSRLTVL.

This clonotype occurred a few times. The rearrangement joins TRBV20-1 to TRBJ1-6; D uncertain. Trimming took off 4 bases at V and 9 bases at J, with 16 bases between the two ends. The germline V gene encodes CDR1 DFQATT and CDR2 SNEGSKA (reference sequence). The CDR3 extends over 14 amino acids. The CDR3 coding sequence is TGCAGTGCTACCAAACCTGAGTGGGGTTCACCCCTCCACTTT. It encodes CSATKPEWGSPLHF.

This chain connects TRBV5-1 to TRBJ2-1; the D is unclear. The ends were cut back, 3 bases at V and 0 bases at J, with 10 bases in the middle. CDR3 length: 15 amino acids. Germline-derived CDR1 and CDR2 are SGHRS and YFSETQ. DNA for the CDR3: TGCGCCAGCAGCTCGACATCGCCCTCCTACAATGAGCAGTTCTTC. This gives the protein CASSSTSPSYNEQFF.

The chain uses TRBV12-3 or TRBV12-4 and TRBJ2-7; 12 nucleotides line up with TRBD2. The V gene end was trimmed by 5 bases and the J gene end by 5 bases; junction bases not matched to a gene: 7. The CDR3 has 15 residues. The CDR3 DNA follows: TGTGCCAGCAGTCCGCCCGGACTAGCGGGAAACGAGCAGTACTTC. This encodes CASSPPGLAGNEQYF.

The chain carries TRBV3-1 and TRBJ2-7; D call uncertain. Deletions cut 0 bases from V and 4 bases from J, with 7 bases between. This CDR3 contains 13 residues. Per the germline V gene, CDR1 is LGHDT and CDR2 is YNNKEL (reference sequence). In DNA, the CDR3 is TGTGCCAGCAGCCAAGATAACGCTTACGAGCAGTACTTC. This sequence encodes CASSQDNAYEQYF.